This entry describes one T cell receptor beta chain. The target antigen is unknown. Unique molecular identifiers were used to barcode this TCRbeta library. TCRdb independently ran MiXCR on the PCR reads; one entry per CDR3 protein. The sample holds fewer than 750,000 distinct CDR3 sequences; around 23% are singletons and the top ten take 14%. Deletions cut 2 bases from V and 5 bases from J, with 10 bases between. Germline-derived CDR1 and CDR2 are DFQATT and SNEGSKA (reference sequence). CDR3 length: 12 amino acids. The data were obtained in a study of T-cell reconstitution after alpha-beta-depleted transplantation in children. Study-wide findings and caveats: Reportedly, alpha-beta T cells present about two months post-transplant originated from several hundred expanded clones of graft origin.

The V and J genes are TRBV20-1 and TRBJ2-7, with D tentatively TRBD1 or TRBD2 (6 bases each). The TCR originated in a boy in the first two years of life who had a stem cell transplant for acute myeloid leukemia, so the T cells may come from the graft donor. The sample in question was PBMCs, mostly from graft donor cells, obtained 360 days after TCRalphabeta/CD19-depleted stem cell transplant. The chain's CDR3 is CSARQGTDEQYF. The CDR3 coding sequence is TGCAGTGCTAGACAGGGGACTGACGAGCAGTACTTC.